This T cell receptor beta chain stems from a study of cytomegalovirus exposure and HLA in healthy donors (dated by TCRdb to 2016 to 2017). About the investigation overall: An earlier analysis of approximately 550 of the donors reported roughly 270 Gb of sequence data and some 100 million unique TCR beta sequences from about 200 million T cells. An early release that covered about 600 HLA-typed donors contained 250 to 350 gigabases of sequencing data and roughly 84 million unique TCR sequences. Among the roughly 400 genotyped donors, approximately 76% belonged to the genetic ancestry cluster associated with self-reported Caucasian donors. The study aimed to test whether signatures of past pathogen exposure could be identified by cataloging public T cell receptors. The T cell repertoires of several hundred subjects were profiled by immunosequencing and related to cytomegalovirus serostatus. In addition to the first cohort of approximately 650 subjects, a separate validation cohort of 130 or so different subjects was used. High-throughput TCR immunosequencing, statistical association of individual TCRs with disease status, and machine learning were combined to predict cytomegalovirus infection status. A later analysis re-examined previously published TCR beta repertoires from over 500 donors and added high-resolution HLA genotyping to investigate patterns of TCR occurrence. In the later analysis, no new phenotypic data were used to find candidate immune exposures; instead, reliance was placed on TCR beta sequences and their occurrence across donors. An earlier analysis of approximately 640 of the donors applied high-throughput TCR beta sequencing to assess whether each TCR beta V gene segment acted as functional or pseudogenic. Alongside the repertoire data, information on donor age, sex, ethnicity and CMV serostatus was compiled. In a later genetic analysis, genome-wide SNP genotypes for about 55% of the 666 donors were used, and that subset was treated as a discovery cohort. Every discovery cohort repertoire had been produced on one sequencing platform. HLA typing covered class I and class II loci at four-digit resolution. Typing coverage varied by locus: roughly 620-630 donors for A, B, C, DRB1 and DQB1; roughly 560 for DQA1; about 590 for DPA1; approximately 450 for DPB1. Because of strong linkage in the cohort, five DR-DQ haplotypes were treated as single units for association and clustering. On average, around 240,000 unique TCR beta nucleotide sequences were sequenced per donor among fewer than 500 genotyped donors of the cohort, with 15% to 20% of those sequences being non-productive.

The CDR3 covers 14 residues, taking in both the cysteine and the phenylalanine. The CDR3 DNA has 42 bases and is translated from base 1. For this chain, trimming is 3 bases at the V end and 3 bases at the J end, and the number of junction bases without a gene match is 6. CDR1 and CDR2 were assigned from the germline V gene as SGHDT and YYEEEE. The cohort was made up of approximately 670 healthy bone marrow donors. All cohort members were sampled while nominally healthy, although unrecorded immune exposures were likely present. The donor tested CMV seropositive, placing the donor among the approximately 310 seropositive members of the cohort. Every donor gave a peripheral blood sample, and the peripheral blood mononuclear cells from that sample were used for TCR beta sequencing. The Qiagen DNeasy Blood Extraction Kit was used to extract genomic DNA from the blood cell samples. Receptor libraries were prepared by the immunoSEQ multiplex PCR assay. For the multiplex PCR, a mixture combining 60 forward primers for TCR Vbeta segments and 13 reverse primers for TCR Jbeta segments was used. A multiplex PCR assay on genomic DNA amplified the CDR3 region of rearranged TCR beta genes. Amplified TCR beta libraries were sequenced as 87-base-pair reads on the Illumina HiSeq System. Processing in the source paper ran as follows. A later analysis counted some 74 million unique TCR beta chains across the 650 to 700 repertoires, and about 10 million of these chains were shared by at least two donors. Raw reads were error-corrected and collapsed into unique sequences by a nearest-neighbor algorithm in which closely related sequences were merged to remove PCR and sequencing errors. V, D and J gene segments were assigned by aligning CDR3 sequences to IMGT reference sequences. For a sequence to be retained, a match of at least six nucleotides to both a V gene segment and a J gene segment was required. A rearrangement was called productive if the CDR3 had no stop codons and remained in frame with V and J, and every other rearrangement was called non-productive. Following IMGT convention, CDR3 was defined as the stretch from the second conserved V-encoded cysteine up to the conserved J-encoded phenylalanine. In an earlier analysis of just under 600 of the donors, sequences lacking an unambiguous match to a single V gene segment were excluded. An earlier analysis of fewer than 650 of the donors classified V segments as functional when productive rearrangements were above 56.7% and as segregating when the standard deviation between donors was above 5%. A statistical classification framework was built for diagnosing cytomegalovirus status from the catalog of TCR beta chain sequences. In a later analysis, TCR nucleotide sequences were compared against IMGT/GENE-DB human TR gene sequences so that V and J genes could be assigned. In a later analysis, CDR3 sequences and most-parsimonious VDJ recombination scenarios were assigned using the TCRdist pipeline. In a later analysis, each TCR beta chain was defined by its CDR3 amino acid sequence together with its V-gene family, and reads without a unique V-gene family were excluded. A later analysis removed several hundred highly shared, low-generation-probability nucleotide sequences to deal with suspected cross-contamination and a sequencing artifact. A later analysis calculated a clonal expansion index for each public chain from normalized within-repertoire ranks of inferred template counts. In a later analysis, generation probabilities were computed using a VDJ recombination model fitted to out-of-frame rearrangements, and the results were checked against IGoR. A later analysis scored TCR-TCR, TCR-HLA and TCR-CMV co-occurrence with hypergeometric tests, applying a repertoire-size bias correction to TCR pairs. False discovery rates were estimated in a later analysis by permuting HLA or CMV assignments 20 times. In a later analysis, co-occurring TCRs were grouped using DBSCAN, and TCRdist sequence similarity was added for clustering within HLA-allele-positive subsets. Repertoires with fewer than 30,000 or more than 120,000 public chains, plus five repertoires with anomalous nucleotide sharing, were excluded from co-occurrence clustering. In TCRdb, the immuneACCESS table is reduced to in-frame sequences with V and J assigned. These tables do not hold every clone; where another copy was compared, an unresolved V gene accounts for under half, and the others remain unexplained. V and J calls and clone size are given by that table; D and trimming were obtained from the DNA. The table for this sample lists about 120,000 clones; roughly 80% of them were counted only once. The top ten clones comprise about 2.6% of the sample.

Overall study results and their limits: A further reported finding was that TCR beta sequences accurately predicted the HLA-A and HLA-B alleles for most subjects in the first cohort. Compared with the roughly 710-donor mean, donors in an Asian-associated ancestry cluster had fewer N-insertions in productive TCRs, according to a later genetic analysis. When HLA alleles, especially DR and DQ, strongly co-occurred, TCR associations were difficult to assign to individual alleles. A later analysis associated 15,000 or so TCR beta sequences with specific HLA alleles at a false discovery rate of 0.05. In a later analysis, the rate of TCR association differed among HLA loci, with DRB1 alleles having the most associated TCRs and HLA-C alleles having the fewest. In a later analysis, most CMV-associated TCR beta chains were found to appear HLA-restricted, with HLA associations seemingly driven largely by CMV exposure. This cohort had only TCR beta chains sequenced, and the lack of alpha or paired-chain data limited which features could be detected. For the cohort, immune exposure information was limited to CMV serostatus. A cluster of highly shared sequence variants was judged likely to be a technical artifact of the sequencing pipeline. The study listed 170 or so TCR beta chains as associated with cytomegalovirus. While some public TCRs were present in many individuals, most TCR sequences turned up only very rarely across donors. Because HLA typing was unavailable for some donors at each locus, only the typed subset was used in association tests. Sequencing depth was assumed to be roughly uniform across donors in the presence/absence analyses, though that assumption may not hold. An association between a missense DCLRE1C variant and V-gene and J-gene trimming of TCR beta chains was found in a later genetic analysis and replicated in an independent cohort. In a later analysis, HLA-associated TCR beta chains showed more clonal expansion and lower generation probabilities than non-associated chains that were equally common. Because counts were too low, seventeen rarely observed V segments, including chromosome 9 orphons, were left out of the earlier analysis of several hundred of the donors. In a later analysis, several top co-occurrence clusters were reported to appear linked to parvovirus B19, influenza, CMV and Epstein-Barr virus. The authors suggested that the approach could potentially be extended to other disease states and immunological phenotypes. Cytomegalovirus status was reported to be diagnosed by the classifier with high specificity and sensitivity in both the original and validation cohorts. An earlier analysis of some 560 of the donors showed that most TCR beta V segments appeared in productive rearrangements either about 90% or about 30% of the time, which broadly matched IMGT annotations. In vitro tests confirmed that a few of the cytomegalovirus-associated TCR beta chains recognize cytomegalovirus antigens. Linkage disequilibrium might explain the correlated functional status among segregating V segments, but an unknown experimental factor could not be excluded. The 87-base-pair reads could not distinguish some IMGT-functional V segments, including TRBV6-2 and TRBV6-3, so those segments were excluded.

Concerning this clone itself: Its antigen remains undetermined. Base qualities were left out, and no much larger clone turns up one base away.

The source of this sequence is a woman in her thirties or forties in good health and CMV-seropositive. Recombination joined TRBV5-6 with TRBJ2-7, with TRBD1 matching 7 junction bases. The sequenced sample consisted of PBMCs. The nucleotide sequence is TGTGCCAGCAGCTCGGTTGCAGGGGGCTACGAGCAGTACTTC. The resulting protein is CASSSVAGGYEQYF.